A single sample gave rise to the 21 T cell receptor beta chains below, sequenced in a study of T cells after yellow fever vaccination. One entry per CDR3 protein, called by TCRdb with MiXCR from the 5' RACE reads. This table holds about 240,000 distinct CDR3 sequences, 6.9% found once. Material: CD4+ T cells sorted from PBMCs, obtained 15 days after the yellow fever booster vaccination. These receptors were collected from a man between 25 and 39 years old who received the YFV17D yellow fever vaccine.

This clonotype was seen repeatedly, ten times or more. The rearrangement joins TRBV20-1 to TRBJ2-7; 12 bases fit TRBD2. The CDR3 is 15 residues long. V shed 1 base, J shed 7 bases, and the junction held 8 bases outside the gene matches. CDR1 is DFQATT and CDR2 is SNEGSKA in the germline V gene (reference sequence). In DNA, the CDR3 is TGCAGTGCTAGAGCTAGGACTAGCGGGATGATGGAGCAGTACTTC. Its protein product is CSARARTSGMMEQYF.

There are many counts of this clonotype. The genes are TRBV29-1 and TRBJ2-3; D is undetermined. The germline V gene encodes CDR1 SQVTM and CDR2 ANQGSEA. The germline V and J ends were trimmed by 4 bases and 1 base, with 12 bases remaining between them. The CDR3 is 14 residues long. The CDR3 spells CSVVKLVGTDTQYF. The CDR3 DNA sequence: TGCAGCGTTGTCAAACTGGTGGGCACAGATACGCAGTATTTT.

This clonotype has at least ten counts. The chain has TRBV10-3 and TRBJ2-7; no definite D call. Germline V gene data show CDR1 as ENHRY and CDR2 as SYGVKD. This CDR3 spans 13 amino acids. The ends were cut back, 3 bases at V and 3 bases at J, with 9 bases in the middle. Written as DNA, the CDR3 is TGTGCCATCAGTGATTGGTCTAACTACGAGCAGTACTTC. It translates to CAISDWSNYEQYF.

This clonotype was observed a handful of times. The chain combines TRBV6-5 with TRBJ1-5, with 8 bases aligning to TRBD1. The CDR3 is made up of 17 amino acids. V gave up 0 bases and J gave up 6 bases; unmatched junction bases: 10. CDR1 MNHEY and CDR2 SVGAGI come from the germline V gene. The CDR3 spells CASSYSIQGARSQPQHF. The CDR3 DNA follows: TGTGCCAGCAGTTACTCGATTCAGGGGGCTCGTTCTCAGCCCCAGCATTTT.

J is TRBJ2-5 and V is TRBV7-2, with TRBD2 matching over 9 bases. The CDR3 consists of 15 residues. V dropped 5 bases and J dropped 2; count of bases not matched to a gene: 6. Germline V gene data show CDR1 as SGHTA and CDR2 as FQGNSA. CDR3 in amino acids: CASSVRLAGQETQYF. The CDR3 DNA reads TGTGCCAGCAGCGTAAGGCTAGCGGGACAAGAGACCCAGTACTTC.

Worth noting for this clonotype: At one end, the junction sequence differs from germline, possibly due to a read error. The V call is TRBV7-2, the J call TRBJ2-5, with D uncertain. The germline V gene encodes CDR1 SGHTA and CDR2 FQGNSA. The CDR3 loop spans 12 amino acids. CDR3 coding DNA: TGTGCCAGCAGGTCCTCCCAAGCGACCCAGTACTTC. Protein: CASRSSQATQYF. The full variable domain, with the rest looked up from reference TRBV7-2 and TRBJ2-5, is GAGVSQSPSNKVTEKGKDVELRCDPISGHTALYWYRQSLGQGLEFLIYFQGNSAPDKSGLPSDRFSAERTGGSVSTLTIQRTQQEDSAVYLCASRSSQATQYFGPGTRLLVL.

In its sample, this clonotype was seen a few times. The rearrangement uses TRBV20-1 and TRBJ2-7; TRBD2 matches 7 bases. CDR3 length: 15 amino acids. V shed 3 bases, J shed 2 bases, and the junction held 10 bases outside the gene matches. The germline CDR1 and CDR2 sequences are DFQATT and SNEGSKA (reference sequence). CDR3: CSARMPGLGAYEQYF. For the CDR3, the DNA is TGCAGTGCTAGGATGCCAGGACTAGGGGCCTACGAGCAGTACTTC.

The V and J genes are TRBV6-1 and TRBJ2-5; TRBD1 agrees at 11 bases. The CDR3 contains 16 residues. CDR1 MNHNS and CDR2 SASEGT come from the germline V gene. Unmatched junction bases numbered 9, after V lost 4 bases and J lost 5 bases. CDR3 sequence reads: CASSALGQGARETQYF. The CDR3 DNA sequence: TGTGCCAGCAGTGCCCTCGGACAGGGGGCGCGGGAGACCCAGTACTTC.

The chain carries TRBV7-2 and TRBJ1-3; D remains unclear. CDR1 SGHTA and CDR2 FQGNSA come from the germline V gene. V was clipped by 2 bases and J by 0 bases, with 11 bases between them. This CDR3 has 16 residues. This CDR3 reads CASSLTRSSSGNTIYF. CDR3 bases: TGTGCCAGCAGCTTAACCCGGAGTAGCTCTGGAAACACCATATATTTT. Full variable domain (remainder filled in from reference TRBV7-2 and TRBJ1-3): GAGVSQSPSNKVTEKGKDVELRCDPISGHTALYWYRQSLGQGLEFLIYFQGNSAPDKSGLPSDRFSAERTGGSVSTLTIQRTQQEDSAVYLCASSLTRSSSGNTIYFGEGSWLTVV.

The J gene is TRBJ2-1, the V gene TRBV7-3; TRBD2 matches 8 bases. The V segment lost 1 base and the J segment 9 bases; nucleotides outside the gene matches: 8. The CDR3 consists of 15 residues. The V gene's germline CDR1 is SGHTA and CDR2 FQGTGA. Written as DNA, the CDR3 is TGTGCCAGCAGCTTAAGTCCGGGAGGGCCGGTTGAGCAGTTCTTC. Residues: CASSLSPGGPVEQFF.

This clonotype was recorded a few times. For the CDR3, the DNA is TGTGCCAGCAGCCCACCAGACTCTGGAAACACCATATATTTT. Translated: CASSPPDSGNTIYF. The chain uses TRBV5-6 and TRBJ1-3; D remains ambiguous. V was trimmed by 4 bases and J by 0 bases, leaving 8 bases between them. Germline V CDR1 and CDR2: SGHDT, YYEEEE. The CDR3 contains 14 residues.

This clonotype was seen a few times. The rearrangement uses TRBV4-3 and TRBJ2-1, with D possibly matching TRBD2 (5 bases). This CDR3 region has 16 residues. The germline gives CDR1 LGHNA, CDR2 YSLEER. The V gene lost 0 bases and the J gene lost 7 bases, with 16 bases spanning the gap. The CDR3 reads CASSQEPGIGWNEQFF. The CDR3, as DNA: TGCGCCAGCAGCCAAGAACCCGGGATAGGGTGGAATGAGCAGTTCTTC.

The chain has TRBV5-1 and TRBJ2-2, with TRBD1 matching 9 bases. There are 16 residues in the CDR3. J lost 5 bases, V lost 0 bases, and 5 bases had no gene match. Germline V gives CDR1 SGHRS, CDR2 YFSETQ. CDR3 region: CASSLVGQGVTGELFF. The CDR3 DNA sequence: TGCGCCAGCAGCTTGGTGGGACAGGGAGTTACCGGGGAGCTGTTTTTT.

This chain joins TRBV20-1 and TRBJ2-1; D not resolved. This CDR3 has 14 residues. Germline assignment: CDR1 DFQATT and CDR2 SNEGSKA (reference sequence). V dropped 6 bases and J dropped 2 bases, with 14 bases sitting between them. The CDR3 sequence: CSAPTGRAYNEQFF. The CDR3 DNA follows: TGCAGTGCGCCGACTGGACGGGCCTACAATGAGCAGTTCTTC.

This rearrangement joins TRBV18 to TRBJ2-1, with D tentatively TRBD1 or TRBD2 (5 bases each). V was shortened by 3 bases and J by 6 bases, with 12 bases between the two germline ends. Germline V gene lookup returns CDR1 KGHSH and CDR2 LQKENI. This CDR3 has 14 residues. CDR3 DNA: TGTGCCAGCTCACCCCAGGGAGAGGGCAATGAGCAGTTCTTC. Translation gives CASSPQGEGNEQFF.

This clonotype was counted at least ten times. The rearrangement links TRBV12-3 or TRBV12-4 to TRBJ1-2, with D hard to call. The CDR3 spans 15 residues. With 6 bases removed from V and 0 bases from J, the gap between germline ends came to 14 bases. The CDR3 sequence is CASSTSVGANYGYTF. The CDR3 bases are TGTGCCAGCAGCACCTCTGTGGGAGCTAACTATGGCTACACCTTC.

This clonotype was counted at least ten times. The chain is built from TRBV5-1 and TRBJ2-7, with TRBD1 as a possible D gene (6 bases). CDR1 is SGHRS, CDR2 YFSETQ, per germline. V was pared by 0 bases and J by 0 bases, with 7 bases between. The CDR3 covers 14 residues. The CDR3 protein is CASSLGTASYEQYF. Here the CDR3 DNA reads TGCGCCAGCAGCTTGGGGACAGCCTCCTACGAGCAGTACTTC.

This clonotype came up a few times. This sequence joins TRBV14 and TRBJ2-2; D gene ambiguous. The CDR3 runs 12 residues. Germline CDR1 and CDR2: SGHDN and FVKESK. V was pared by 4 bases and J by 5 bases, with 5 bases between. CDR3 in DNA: TGTGCCAGCAGCCCGCAGACCGGGGAGCTGTTTTTT. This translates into CASSPQTGELFF.

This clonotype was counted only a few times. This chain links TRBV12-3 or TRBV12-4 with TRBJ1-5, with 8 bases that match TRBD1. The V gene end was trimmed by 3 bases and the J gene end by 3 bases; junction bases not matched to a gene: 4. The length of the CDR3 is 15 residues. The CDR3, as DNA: TGTGCCAGCAGTTTGGGGACAGGCTACAATCAGCCCCAGCATTTT. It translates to CASSLGTGYNQPQHF.

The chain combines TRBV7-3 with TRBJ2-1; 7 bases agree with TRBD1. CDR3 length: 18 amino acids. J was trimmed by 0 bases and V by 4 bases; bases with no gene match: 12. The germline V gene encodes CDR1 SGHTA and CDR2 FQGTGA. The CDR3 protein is CASSSHHGQDPSYNEQFF. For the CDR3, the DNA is TGTGCCAGCAGCTCCCACCACGGACAGGACCCCTCCTACAATGAGCAGTTCTTC.

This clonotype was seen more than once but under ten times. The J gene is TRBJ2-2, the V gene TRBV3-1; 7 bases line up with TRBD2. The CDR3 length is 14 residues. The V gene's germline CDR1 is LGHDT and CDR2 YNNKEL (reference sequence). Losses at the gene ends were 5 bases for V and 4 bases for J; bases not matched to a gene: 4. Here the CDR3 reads CASSELATTGELFF. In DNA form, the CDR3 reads TGTGCCAGCAGCGAACTAGCGACCACCGGGGAGCTGTTTTTT. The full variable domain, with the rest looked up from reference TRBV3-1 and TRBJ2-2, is DTAVSQTPKYLVTQMGNDKSIKCEQNLGHDTMYWYKQDSKKFLKIMFSYNNKELIINETVPNRFSPKSPDKAHLNLHINSLELGDSAVYFCASSELATTGELFFGEGSRLTVL.